Below, 27 T cell receptor beta chains from the same sample are listed, as sequenced in a study of shared clonotypes between healthy human individuals. This table comes from immunoSEQ multiplex PCR, and its TCRdb copy is limited to in-frame clones, with some not included. The sample includes a few million clones, 95% of them seen just once. Sequencing was carried out using naive CD4+ T cells sorted from blood. The subset denotes: CD45RA+ positively selected. These TCRs come from a man aged 18 to 35 in good health.

V is TRBV15 and J is TRBJ1-4; weak D call: TRBD1 (5 bases). There are 14 residues in the CDR3. The V end was cut by 1 base, the J end by 3 bases, with 6 bases between. From germline, CDR1 is LNHNV and CDR2 YYDKDF (reference sequence). Here the CDR3 DNA reads TGTGCCACCAGCAGAGCAGGGCCTAATGAAAAACTGTTTTTT. It specifies CATSRAGPNEKLFF.

The rearrangement uses TRBV9 and TRBJ2-5; D is unresolved. Between the trimmed V and J ends, which lost 0 bases and 5 bases, there was a span of 14 bases. Germline CDR1 SGDLS, CDR2 YYNGEE. This CDR3 has 15 amino acids. The CDR3 sequence is CASSVAVGPVETQYF. In DNA form, the CDR3 reads TGTGCCAGCAGCGTAGCGGTAGGGCCCGTGGAGACCCAGTACTTC.

V is TRBV19 and J is TRBJ1-1; D is unresolved. The CDR3 spans 13 residues. V shed 1 base and J shed 4 bases, with 7 bases lying between them. The V gene's germline CDR1 is LNHDA and CDR2 SQIVND (reference sequence). CDR3 DNA sequence: TGTGCCAGTAGTATAGGGATGGGCACTGAAGCTTTCTTT. It yields the protein CASSIGMGTEAFF.

The chain carries TRBV9 and TRBJ2-1; D is ambiguous. Germline V lookup: CDR1 SGDLS, CDR2 YYNGEE. This CDR3 contains 15 residues. Between the trimmed V and J ends, which lost 3 bases and 0 bases, there was a span of 10 bases. CDR3 residues: CASSAPTSSYNEQFF. The CDR3 DNA reads as TGTGCCAGCAGCGCCCCCACGAGCTCCTACAATGAGCAGTTCTTC.

The gene calls are TRBV11-2 and TRBJ2-7; D is perhaps TRBD2 (6 bases). The CDR3 is 13 amino acids. Trimming removed 5 bases at V and 2 bases at J, with 10 bases between. Germline V gene lookup returns CDR1 SGHAT and CDR2 FQNNGV. The CDR3 nucleotides read TGTGCCAGCAGCAGGAGGGGCACCTACGAGCAGTACTTC. Its protein product is CASSRRGTYEQYF.

This chain connects TRBV6-5 to TRBJ1-2; D gene uncertain. The CDR3 runs to 11 residues. CDR1 is MNHEY, CDR2 SVGAGI, per germline. Trimming took 6 bases from V and 6 from J, leaving 8 bases between them. The CDR3, as DNA: TGTGCCAGCAGCCCCCAGGATGGCTACACCTTC. It is translated as CASSPQDGYTF.

The CDR3, as DNA: TGTGCCAGCCTATGTCCTGGCGGGCAGTACTTC. Its translation: CASLCPGGQYF. This chain connects TRBV6-5 to TRBJ2-7, with D uncertain. The V end was cut by 8 bases, the J end by 9 bases, with 14 bases between. Germline CDR1 and CDR2: MNHEY and SVGAGI. This CDR3 contains 11 residues.

The chain employs TRBV12-5 and TRBJ1-6; D unresolved. Trimming removed 3 bases from V and 6 bases from J, with 9 bases in between. The CDR3 covers 14 residues. Germline V gene lookup returns CDR1 LGHNT and CDR2 FRNRAP. The chain's CDR3 is CASGFAGLNSPLHF. CDR3 DNA: TGTGCTAGTGGTTTTGCGGGTCTTAATTCACCCCTCCACTTT. Full variable domain (outside the CDR3, taken from reference TRBV12-5 and TRBJ1-6): DARVTQTPRHKVTEMGQEVTMRCQPILGHNTVFWYRQTMMQGLELLAYFRNRAPLDDSGMPKDRFSAEMPDATLATLKIQPSEPRDSAVYFCASGFAGLNSPLHFGNGTRLTVT.

Only a few counts were recorded for this clone. The rearrangement joins TRBV2 to TRBJ2-5, with a weak D call TRBD1 (6 bases). This CDR3 spans 13 amino acids. Trimming left V 6 bases short and J 1 base short, with 9 bases between. Looked up from germline, CDR1 is SNHLY and CDR2 is FYNNEI. CDR3 DNA sequence: TGTGCCAGCAGAAGGGACATCCAAGAGACCCAGTACTTC. Translating gives CASRRDIQETQYF.

The V call is TRBV6-1, the J call TRBJ2-7, with D unresolved. The CDR3 has 15 amino acids. Germline CDR1 is MNHNS and CDR2 is SASEGT. V dropped 6 bases and J dropped 2 bases, with 17 bases sitting between them. In DNA, the CDR3 is TGTGCCAGCAGCGAAAGTGCGTGGAGTGCCTACGAGCAGTACTTC. The encoded protein is CASSESAWSAYEQYF.

The V gene is TRBV4-1, the J gene TRBJ2-7; D unresolved. The V and J ends lost 0 bases and 3 bases respectively, with 9 bases between them. CDR1 and CDR2 (germline): MGHRA, YSYEKL. The CDR3 sequence is 14 residues long. The CDR3 protein is CASSQELQIYEQYF. The CDR3 DNA is TGCGCCAGCAGCCAAGAACTACAGATCTACGAGCAGTACTTC.

The chain joins TRBV7-2 to TRBJ2-3; 10 bases line up with TRBD2. Per the germline V gene, CDR1 is SGHTA and CDR2 is FQGNSA. This CDR3 comprises 16 residues. The junction had 5 bases not matched to a gene; V was cut back by 0 bases and J by 5 bases. CDR3 sequence: CASSLASGGVGDTQYF. DNA of the CDR3: TGTGCCAGCAGCTTAGCGAGCGGGGGGGTTGGAGATACGCAGTATTTT.

This chain connects TRBV4-1 to TRBJ2-1; 9 bases line up with TRBD2. V lost 7 bases and J lost 3; bases outside the gene matches: 7. The germline V gene encodes CDR1 MGHRA and CDR2 YSYEKL. The CDR3 spans 15 residues. The CDR3 sequence: CASTLSGGDYNEQFF. DNA of the CDR3: TGCGCCAGCACCCTTAGCGGGGGAGACTACAATGAGCAGTTCTTC.

This clone was seen only a few times. The chain uses TRBV6-1 and TRBJ2-4, with D perhaps TRBD1 (5 bases). This CDR3 is 13 amino acids long. V lost 2 bases and J lost 8, with 10 bases in between. Per germline, CDR1 MNHNS and CDR2 SASEGT. The CDR3 sequence is CASSESRDYIQYF. CDR3 nucleotide sequence: TGTGCCAGCAGTGAAAGCAGGGATTACATTCAGTACTTC.

This chain connects TRBV5-8 to TRBJ1-4, with 8 bases matching TRBD1. Unmatched junction bases numbered 9, after V lost 0 bases and J lost 5 bases. The CDR3 has 17 amino acids. CDR1 SGHTS and CDR2 YDEGEE come from the germline V gene. The CDR3 region is CASSLGFVGQGNEKLFF. For the CDR3, the DNA is TGTGCCAGCAGCTTGGGGTTCGTTGGACAGGGAAATGAAAAACTGTTTTTT.

The chain joins TRBV7-2 to TRBJ2-1; no definite D call. Trimming took 5 bases from V and 5 from J, leaving 13 bases between them. The CDR3 is 14 amino acids. Looked up from germline, CDR1 is SGHTA and CDR2 is FQGNSA. The CDR3 loop is CASSGRSENNEQFF. The CDR3 coding sequence is TGTGCCAGCAGCGGCCGGAGCGAAAACAATGAGCAGTTCTTC.

V is TRBV5-1 and J is TRBJ1-2; unclear D gene. CDR1 and CDR2 (germline): SGHRS, YFSETQ. V was trimmed by 0 bases and J by 7 bases, leaving 13 bases between them. The CDR3 runs to 14 residues. In DNA form, the CDR3 reads TGCGCCAGCAGCTTGGACCCGGGGTCGGGTGGCTACACCTTC. Translating gives CASSLDPGSGGYTF.

The rearrangement joins TRBV25-1 to TRBJ2-5, with 10 positions matching TRBD1. Per germline, CDR1 MGHDK and CDR2 SYGVNS. The CDR3 covers 13 residues. Germline trimming cut 4 bases from V and 4 bases from J; bases unmatched to any gene: 0. This CDR3 is CASSGTGGETQYF. The CDR3 region has the DNA TGTGCCAGCAGTGGGACAGGGGGAGAGACCCAGTACTTC.

The CDR3 protein is CAISGTAFNSPLHF. DNA for the CDR3: TGTGCCATCAGCGGGACGGCATTTAATTCACCCCTCCACTTT. This rearrangement joins TRBV10-3 to TRBJ1-6; TRBD1 is a possible D gene (5 bases). The CDR3 sequence is 14 residues long. Germline CDR1 ENHRY, CDR2 SYGVKD. The V end was cut by 6 bases, the J end by 6 bases, with 12 bases between.

V and J are TRBV9 and TRBJ2-5, with TRBD1 matching 8 bases. This CDR3 has 14 residues. V lost 0 bases, J lost 5 bases, and 3 bases stayed unmatched. Germline CDR1 and CDR2: SGDLS and YYNGEE. The CDR3 DNA sequence: TGTGCCAGCAGCGTAGAGGACAGGGTTGAGACCCAGTACTTC. Translation: CASSVEDRVETQYF.

The chain recombines TRBV15 with TRBJ2-5; D call uncertain. CDR3 length equals 14 residues. Per germline, CDR1 LNHNV and CDR2 YYDKDF (reference sequence). V lost 8 bases to trimming and J lost 2 bases, with 15 bases between them. The CDR3 reads CATQTGPSQETQYF. DNA of the CDR3: TGTGCCACCCAAACCGGCCCCAGTCAAGAGACCCAGTACTTC. Full variable domain (outside the CDR3, taken from reference TRBV15 and TRBJ2-5): DAMVIQNPRYQVTQFGKPVTLSCSQTLNHNVMYWYQQKSSQAPKLLFHYYDKDFNNEADTPDNFQSRRPNTSFCFLDIRSPGLGDTAMYLCATQTGPSQETQYFGPGTRLLVL.

This rearrangement joins TRBV7-2 to TRBJ2-7; TRBD1 aligns across 7 bases. The CDR3 is 14 residues long. CDR1 and CDR2 from the germline V gene are SGHTA and FQGNSA. V shed 5 bases, J shed 2 bases, and the junction held 6 bases outside the gene matches. CDR3 coding DNA: TGTGCCAGCAGCCCCCCAGGGGGACCCTACGAGCAGTACTTC. Translation: CASSPPGGPYEQYF.

The CDR3 bases are TGCGCCAGCAGCCTGGGACAGCTGCCTGTCTCTGGAAACACCATATATTTT. It encodes CASSLGQLPVSGNTIYF. The V call is TRBV5-1, the J call TRBJ1-3; 7 bases fit TRBD1. The CDR3 extends over 17 amino acids. V lost 4 bases to trimming and J lost 0 bases; unmatched junction nucleotides: 10. Germline-derived CDR1 and CDR2 are SGHRS and YFSETQ.

The chain recombines TRBV18 with TRBJ2-7; 9 bases agree with TRBD2. V was clipped by 3 bases and J by 4 bases; unmatched bases: 4. Germline V gives CDR1 KGHSH, CDR2 LQKENI. This CDR3 has 14 residues. The DNA of the CDR3 is TGTGCCAGCTCACCCGTAGCGGGAGTATACGAGCAGTACTTC. This codes for CASSPVAGVYEQYF.

The gene calls are TRBV18 and TRBJ1-1; perhaps TRBD1 as D (5 bases). V was trimmed by 3 bases and J by 1 base, leaving 9 bases between them. From germline, CDR1 is KGHSH and CDR2 LQKENI. The length of the CDR3 is 14 residues. CDR3 protein: CASSPLGTNTEAFF. CDR3 in DNA: TGTGCCAGCTCACCCCTGGGGACGAACACTGAAGCTTTCTTT.

This chain uses TRBV5-1 with TRBJ1-6, with 7 bases fitting TRBD1. The CDR3 runs to 16 residues. The germline CDR1 and CDR2 sequences are SGHRS and YFSETQ. J lost 8 bases, V lost 1 base, and 9 bases had no gene match. The CDR3 loop is CASSLSIRDRHSPLHF. CDR3 DNA sequence: TGCGCCAGCAGCTTGTCGATCCGGGACAGACATTCACCCCTCCACTTT. Filled out from reference TRBV5-1 and TRBJ1-6, the complete variable domain reads KAGVTQTPRYLIKTRGQQVTLSCSPISGHRSVSWYQQTPGQGLQFLFEYFSETQRNKGNFPGRFSGRQFSNSRSEMNVSTLELGDSALYLCASSLSIRDRHSPLHFGNGTRLTVT.

The rearrangement uses TRBV18 and TRBJ2-7; no clear D. Germline CDR1 reads KGHSH; CDR2 reads LQKENI. The CDR3 runs to 11 residues. Trimming took 5 bases from V and 12 from J, leaving 14 bases between them. The CDR3 DNA reads TGTGCCAGCTCAGCCGGAGAGAGATGGTACTTC. As protein: CASSAGERWYF.